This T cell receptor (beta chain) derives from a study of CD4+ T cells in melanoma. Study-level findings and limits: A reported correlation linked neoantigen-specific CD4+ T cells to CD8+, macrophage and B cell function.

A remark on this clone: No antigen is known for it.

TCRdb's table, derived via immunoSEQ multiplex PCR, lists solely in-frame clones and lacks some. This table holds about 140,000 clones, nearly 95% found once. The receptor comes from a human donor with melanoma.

Here the CDR3 reads CASTIQDGAEAFF. The CDR3 nucleotides are TGCGCCAGCACAATCCAGGACGGGGCTGAAGCTTTCTTT. The V gene is TRBV5-1, the J gene TRBJ1-1; D is ambiguous. Deletions cut 6 bases from V and 6 bases from J, with 15 bases between. The CDR3 loop spans 13 amino acids. The germline V gene encodes CDR1 SGHRS and CDR2 YFSETQ. Full variable domain (outside the CDR3, taken from reference TRBV5-1 and TRBJ1-1): KAGVTQTPRYLIKTRGQQVTLSCSPISGHRSVSWYQQTPGQGLQFLFEYFSETQRNKGNFPGRFSGRQFSNSRSEMNVSTLELGDSALYLCASTIQDGAEAFFGQGTRLTVV.